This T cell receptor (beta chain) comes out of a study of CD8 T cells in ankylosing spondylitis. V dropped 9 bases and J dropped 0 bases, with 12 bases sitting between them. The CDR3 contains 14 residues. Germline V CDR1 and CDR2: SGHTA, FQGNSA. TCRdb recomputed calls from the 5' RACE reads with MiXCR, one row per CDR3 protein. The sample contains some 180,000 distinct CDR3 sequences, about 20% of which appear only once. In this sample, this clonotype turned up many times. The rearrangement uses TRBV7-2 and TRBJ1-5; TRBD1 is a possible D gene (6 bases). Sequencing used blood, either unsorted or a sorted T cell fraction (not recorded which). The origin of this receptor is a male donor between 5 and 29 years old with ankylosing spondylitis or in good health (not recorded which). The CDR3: CASTFRGSNQPQHF. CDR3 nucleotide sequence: TGTGCCAGTACCTTCAGGGGTAGCAATCAGCCCCAGCATTTT. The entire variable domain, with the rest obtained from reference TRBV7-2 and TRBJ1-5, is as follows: GAGVSQSPSNKVTEKGKDVELRCDPISGHTALYWYRQSLGQGLEFLIYFQGNSAPDKSGLPSDRFSAERTGGSVSTLTIQRTQQEDSAVYLCASTFRGSNQPQHFGDGTRLSIL.